This entry describes one TCR beta chain. Its cognate antigen is unknown. This sample is drawn from a study of vaccination effects on CD4 cells after COVID-19. The assay was immunoSEQ multiplex PCR, and TCRdb's table has in-frame clones only and misses some. Here the sample spans about 21,000 clones, around 72% being singletons. Broader study findings: Clones arising from infection and from vaccination showed marked clonal contraction late after vaccination.

Antigen-specific CD4+ T cell clonotypes were called by their expansion after viral peptide-pool culture in ViraFEST. Following an approximately 10-day culture, CD4+ T cells were purified. Vaccinated recipients, who were negative for nucleocapsid antibodies, had no history of SARS-CoV-2 infection. Roughly 2 million PBMC per well were cultured with approximately 9.7 IU/ml IL-2 and roughly 10 ug/ml peptides. Days 3 and 7 saw half the medium replaced with IL-2 medium. The sequences come from CD4+ T cells from PBMCs cultured with HCoV-NL63 spike peptides, collected before COVID-19 vaccination. This clonotype was obtained from a human donor who received a COVID-19 vaccine.

CDR3 amino acids: CASSYSRGRNTEAFF. Written as DNA, the CDR3 is TGTGCCAGCAGTTACTCACGAGGTCGGAACACTGAAGCTTTCTTT. V usage is TRBV6-2 or TRBV6-3 and J usage is TRBJ1-1; no clear D. The CDR3 spans 15 residues. V lost 0 bases and J lost 1, with 9 bases in between. Germline loops: CDR1 MNHEY, CDR2 SVGEGT.